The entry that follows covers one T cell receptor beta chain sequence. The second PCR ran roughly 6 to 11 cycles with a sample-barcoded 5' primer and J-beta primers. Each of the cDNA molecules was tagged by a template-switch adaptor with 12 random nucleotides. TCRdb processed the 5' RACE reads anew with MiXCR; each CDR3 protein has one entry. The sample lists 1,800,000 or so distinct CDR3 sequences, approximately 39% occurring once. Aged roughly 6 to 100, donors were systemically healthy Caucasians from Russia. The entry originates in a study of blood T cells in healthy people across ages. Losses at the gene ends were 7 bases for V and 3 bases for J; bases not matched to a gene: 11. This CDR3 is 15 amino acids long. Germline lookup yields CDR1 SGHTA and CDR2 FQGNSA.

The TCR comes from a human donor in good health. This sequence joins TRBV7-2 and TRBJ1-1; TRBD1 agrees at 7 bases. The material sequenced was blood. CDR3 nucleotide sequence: TGTGCCAGCACAAGTAAGGGCGACAGGGACACTGAAGCTTTCTTT. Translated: CASTSKGDRDTEAFF.